This T cell receptor (beta chain) comes out of a study of graft-versus-host responses after intestinal transplantation. Whole-study context: Recipients across the board were started on anti-thymocyte globulin induction, then kept on tacrolimus and steroids for two to four years. Study-wide points: GvH clones occurred in recipient marrow; some first appeared in ileum or blood. Clonal ratios of graft-versus-host to host-versus-graft in allografts were high for patients exhibiting graft-donor T cell macrochimerism.

Intraepithelial lymphocytes and lamina propria lymphocytes were released through processing of graft tissue. Germline V gene lookup returns CDR1 SNHLY and CDR2 FYNNEI. V dropped 11 bases and J dropped 12; count of bases not matched to a gene: 10. The CDR3 loop spans 11 amino acids. As concerns this clone: Its antigen is as yet unknown.

Only in-frame clones appear in the TCRdb table, and some are missing; sequencing was by immunoSEQ multiplex PCR. The sample lists 50,000 to 75,000 clones, approximately 88% occurring once. Sequenced here: ileum tissue, sampled 350 to 400 days after transplant. The gene calls are TRBV2 and TRBJ2-3; 8 bases align to TRBD2. The receptor was derived from a human patient who received an intestinal transplant, so some T cells may come from the graft donor. CDR3 sequence reads: CAGPEAGGQYF. CDR3 coding DNA: TGTGCCGGCCCGGAGGCGGGAGGTCAGTATTTT.